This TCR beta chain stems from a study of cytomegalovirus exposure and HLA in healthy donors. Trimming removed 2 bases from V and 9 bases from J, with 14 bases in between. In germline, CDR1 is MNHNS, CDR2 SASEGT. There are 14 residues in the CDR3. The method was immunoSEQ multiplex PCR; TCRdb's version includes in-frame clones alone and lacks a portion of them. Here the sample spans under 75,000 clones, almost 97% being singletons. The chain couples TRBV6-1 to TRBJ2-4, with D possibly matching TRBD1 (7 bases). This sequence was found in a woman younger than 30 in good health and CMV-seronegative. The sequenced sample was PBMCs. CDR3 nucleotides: TGTGCCAGCAGTGAACTACAGGGGAGGAGCATTCAGTACTTC. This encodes CASSELQGRSIQYF.